Included here is one T cell receptor (beta chain) sequence, with context. The data stem from a study of blood T cell repertoires in COVID-19. Study-wide context: The United States, Italy and Spain supplied acute and convalescent COVID-19 samples.

The ends were cut back, 3 bases at V and 2 bases at J, with 7 bases in the middle. Per germline, CDR1 SGHTA and CDR2 FQGNSA. The CDR3 totals 14 residues. Membership in each cohort depended on participant-reported clinical history. Measured with immunoSEQ multiplex PCR; TCRdb has only the in-frame clones, and not every one. The sample comprises about 370,000 clones, approximately 90% of which are singletons, and 1% rests with the top ten. The receptor comes from a man aged 18 to 29 who had recovered from COVID-19. This sequence joins TRBV7-2 and TRBJ2-2, with D possibly being TRBD2 (5 bases). Material: PBMCs or T cells enriched from blood (not recorded which). In DNA form, the CDR3 reads TGTGCCAGCAGCTTCGGACTTAACACCGGGGAGCTGTTTTTT. This codes for CASSFGLNTGELFF.